The clone carrying this TCR beta chain was detected a few times. The source of the sample is a study of blood T cell repertoires in COVID-19. Trimming shortened V by 1 base and J by 1 base, and 12 bases separated the two germline ends. CDR1 and CDR2 (germline): SGHDT, YYEEEE. The CDR3 extends over 15 amino acids. Per the authors' pipeline: How many nucleated cells were present was estimated from reference gene primer amplification. Clones were read by immunoSEQ multiplex PCR, and TCRdb kept only the in-frame ones, dropping some. The V and J calls and clone size are taken from that table; D and trimming were inferred from the DNA. The table lists 88,000 or so clones, over 75% of them singletons.

The chain combines TRBV5-6 with TRBJ2-7, with D possibly matching TRBD1 (5 bases). The TCR sequence derives from a man aged 55 to 70 with acute or convalescent COVID-19. The sample comprised peripheral blood. In DNA form, the CDR3 reads TGTGCCAGCAGCTTGTGCAGGGAAGCGTCCTACGAGCAGTACTTC. Translated: CASSLCREASYEQYF.